What follows are 30 T cell receptor beta chains derived from one specimen sequenced in a study of graft-versus-host responses after intestinal transplantation. These receptors lack a known antigen. Here immunoSEQ multiplex PCR was the method, and the copy in TCRdb shows in-frame clones only, minus some. The sample shows tens of thousands of clones, roughly 91% of them seen only once. Source: unstimulated CD8+ T cells sorted from spleen or lymph node cells, taken before intestinal transplant. The receptors originated from a human donor who received an intestinal transplant.

The chain carries TRBV21-1 and TRBJ2-2; the table's D call, TRBD1, was not checked against the DNA. TRBV21-1 is termed a pseudogene. The CDR3 length is 16 residues. The CDR3 loop is CASISGGFRDTGELFF. CDR3 DNA sequence: TGTGCCAGCATTTCAGGGGGGTTCCGAGACACCGGGGAGCTGTTTTTT.

The chain recombines TRBV7-9 with TRBJ2-3; D is possibly TRBD1 (6 bases). V lost 3 bases to trimming and J lost 1 base, with 14 bases between them. CDR1 and CDR2 from the germline V gene are SEHNR and FQNEAQ (reference sequence). The CDR3 length is 16 residues. CDR3: CASSFRDTYRTDTQYF. CDR3 in DNA: TGTGCCAGCAGCTTTAGGGACACCTATCGCACAGATACGCAGTATTTT.

V is TRBV27 and J is TRBJ2-5, with 15 bases fitting TRBD2. The ends lost 3 bases at V and 5 bases at J; junction bases unmatched: 1. There are 15 residues in the CDR3. Germline assignment: CDR1 MNHEY and CDR2 SMNVEV (reference sequence). CDR3 in DNA: TGTGCCAGCAGTTTCGGGACTAGCGGGGGGGAGACCCAGTACTTC. Protein product: CASSFGTSGGETQYF.

The chain employs TRBV7-9 and TRBJ1-3; 9 positions match TRBD1. Unmatched junction bases numbered 2, after V lost 1 base and J lost 4 bases. This CDR3 region has 15 residues. The germline gives CDR1 SEHNR, CDR2 FQNEAQ (reference sequence). In DNA, the CDR3 is TGTGCCAGCAGCTTAGGGACAGGGGCCGGAAACACCATATATTTT. Translating it yields CASSLGTGAGNTIYF.

The V call is TRBV7-2, the J call TRBJ2-1; 7 bases fit TRBD1. Germline assignment: CDR1 SGHTA and CDR2 FQGNSA. The CDR3 covers 17 residues. After removal of 1 base from V and 3 bases from J, the junction contained 9 bases not matched to a gene. CDR3 nucleotide sequence: TGTGCCAGCAGCTTAGGGGGGACAGCGAACTTCTACAATGAGCAGTTCTTC. Its translation is CASSLGGTANFYNEQFF.

This clone has just one count. The rearrangement links TRBV7-2 to TRBJ2-1; tentative D call: TRBD2 (6 bases). CDR1 is SGHTA, CDR2 FQGNSA, per germline. Deletions cut 1 base from V and 10 bases from J, with 20 bases between. This CDR3 comprises 16 residues. The CDR3 sequence: CASSLGVEMRDVEQFF. DNA of the CDR3: TGTGCCAGCAGCTTAGGAGTCGAGATGCGGGATGTAGAGCAGTTCTTC.

V usage is TRBV7-2 and J usage is TRBJ2-7; TRBD1 matches at 11 bases. Germline CDR1 and CDR2: SGHTA and FQGNSA. There are 14 residues in the CDR3. Trimming cost V 4 bases and J 6 bases; bases outside gene matches: 5. As DNA, the CDR3 is TGTGCCAGCAGCTACGGGACAGGGGGAACCGAGCAGTACTTC. It is translated as CASSYGTGGTEQYF.

This chain connects TRBV5-4 to TRBJ2-7; 8 bases are shared with TRBD1. This CDR3 spans 13 amino acids. CDR1 is SGHNT and CDR2 is YYREEE in the germline V gene (reference sequence). With V trimmed by 2 bases and J by 7 bases, 5 bases remained unmatched. CDR3 loop: CASSFSGGGEQYF. The CDR3 DNA sequence: TGTGCCAGCAGCTTTTCAGGGGGCGGGGAGCAGTACTTC.

V is TRBV6-4 and J is TRBJ2-3, with 12 bases that match TRBD1. V shed 3 bases, J shed 4 bases, and the junction held 8 bases outside the gene matches. The CDR3 consists of 17 residues. Per germline, CDR1 MRHNA and CDR2 SNTAGT. This CDR3 is CASSEKGTGGAADTQYF. Here the CDR3 DNA reads TGTGCCAGCAGTGAGAAGGGGACAGGGGGCGCCGCAGATACGCAGTATTTT.

The V gene is TRBV5-1, the J gene TRBJ2-2; TRBD1 matches at 8 bases. The CDR3 has 16 residues. V was pared by 0 bases and J by 1 base, with 2 bases of the junction left unmatched. CDR1 SGHRS and CDR2 YFSETQ come from the germline V gene. CDR3 DNA: TGCGCCAGCAGCTTGGGACAGGGGAAGAACACCGGGGAGCTGTTTTTT. It codes for CASSLGQGKNTGELFF.

The chain is built from TRBV27 and TRBJ2-7; 10 positions agree with TRBD1. Trimming at V came to 4 bases and at J to 3 bases, leaving 3 bases not matched to a gene. The V gene's germline CDR1 is MNHEY and CDR2 SMNVEV (reference sequence). The CDR3 contains 14 residues. This CDR3 is CASSSRDRGYEQYF. The DNA of the CDR3 is TGTGCCAGCAGTTCACGGGACAGGGGCTACGAGCAGTACTTC.

The V gene is TRBV10-3, the J gene TRBJ1-2, with D possibly matching TRBD1 (5 bases). Germline V CDR1 and CDR2: ENHRY, SYGVKD. CDR3 size: 15 residues. The V end lost 2 bases, the J end lost 3 bases, and 13 bases lay between the germline ends. CDR3 region: CAISERPQGYYGYTF. CDR3 nucleotides: TGTGCCATCAGTGAGCGGCCCCAGGGTTACTATGGCTACACCTTC.

V and J are TRBV5-6 and TRBJ2-7; 8 nucleotides align to TRBD2. V lost 0 bases, J lost 6 bases, and 2 bases stayed unmatched. CDR3 length equals 13 residues. CDR1 and CDR2 from the germline V gene are SGHDT and YYEEEE. In nucleotides, the CDR3 is TGTGCCAGCAGCTTGGGGCTAGCGGGCGAGCAGTACTTC. It is translated as CASSLGLAGEQYF.

This chain links TRBV21-1 with TRBJ2-7; no check of the table's D call, TRBD1, against the DNA was made. TRBV21-1 constitutes a pseudogene. The CDR3 consists of 18 residues. CDR3 loop: CASSKRAGGAPRSYEQYF. As DNA, the CDR3 is TGTGCCAGCAGCAAAAGGGCAGGGGGCGCCCCCAGGTCCTACGAGCAGTACTTC.

The chain links TRBV5-5 to TRBJ2-3; 10 bases line up with TRBD1. Germline trimming cut 1 base from V and 1 base from J; bases unmatched to any gene: 3. This CDR3 contains 16 residues. From germline, CDR1 is SGHKS and CDR2 YYEKEE (reference sequence). The CDR3 bases are TGTGCCAGCAGCTTGTGGGACAGGGGACGCACAGATACGCAGTATTTT. Translation: CASSLWDRGRTDTQYF.

This chain joins TRBV29-1 and TRBJ2-3; 10 nucleotides agree with TRBD1. The CDR3 has 15 residues. The junction had 6 bases not matched to a gene; V was cut back by 2 bases and J by 4 bases. Germline CDR1 is SQVTM and CDR2 is ANQGSEA. CDR3 loop: CSVEMGQGRADTQYF. As DNA, the CDR3 is TGCAGCGTTGAAATGGGACAGGGGAGAGCAGATACGCAGTATTTT.

The rearrangement joins TRBV30 to TRBJ2-3; 11 bases map to TRBD2. J was trimmed by 4 bases and V by 0 bases; bases with no gene match: 3. The CDR3 spans 15 residues. Germline lookup yields CDR1 GTSNPN and CDR2 SVGIG (reference sequence). CDR3 nucleotide sequence: TGTGCCTGGAGTGTAGGTAGCGGGGGGGCAGATACGCAGTATTTT. Amino acids: CAWSVGSGGADTQYF.

J is TRBJ1-1 and V is TRBV6-5, with 11 bases aligning to TRBD1. The ends lost 6 bases at V and 11 bases at J; junction bases unmatched: 8. This CDR3 region has 13 residues. The germline CDR1 and CDR2 sequences are MNHEY and SVGAGI. CDR3 sequence: CASSPGQGASAFF. For the CDR3, the DNA is TGTGCCAGCAGCCCCGGACAGGGGGCATCCGCTTTCTTT.

The chain couples TRBV7-9 to TRBJ2-5, with 7 bases fitting TRBD1. The J call could be wrong; TRBJ2-7 is a better fit for the DNA end. Germline V gene data show CDR1 as SEHNR and CDR2 as FQNEAQ (reference sequence). The CDR3 is 14 amino acids. The CDR3 protein is CASSSGGNSYEQYF. CDR3 DNA: TGTGCCAGCAGTTCAGGGGGAAACTCCTACGAGCAGTACTTC.

The sample holds one count of this clone. The chain uses TRBV18 and TRBJ2-1; 10 nucleotides match TRBD2. Looked up from germline, CDR1 is KGHSH and CDR2 is LQKENI. Trimming took 6 bases from V and 4 from J; bases not matched to a gene: 6. This CDR3 comprises 15 residues. This CDR3 is CASSEIAGGYNEQFF. CDR3 bases: TGTGCCAGCTCTGAAATAGCGGGGGGTTACAATGAGCAGTTCTTC.

The rearrangement links TRBV27 to TRBJ1-1; a weak D match, TRBD1 (6 bases). Germline values: CDR1 MNHEY, CDR2 SMNVEV (reference sequence). The CDR3 spans 13 residues. Trimming left V 2 bases short and J 4 bases short, with 8 bases between. The DNA of the CDR3 is TGTGCCAGCAGTTTAACCAGGGGCACTGAAGCTTTCTTT. Its protein is CASSLTRGTEAFF.

The chain joins TRBV7-2 to TRBJ2-4; 9 bases line up with TRBD2. CDR3 length: 15 residues. V lost 5 bases, J lost 0 bases, and 2 bases stayed unmatched. Germline CDR1 and CDR2: SGHTA and FQGNSA. The CDR3 nucleotides are TGTGCCAGCAGCGCAGCGGGGGGAGCCAAAAACATTCAGTACTTC. Residues: CASSAAGGAKNIQYF. The whole variable domain, remainder taken from reference TRBV7-2 and TRBJ2-4, is GAGVSQSPSNKVTEKGKDVELRCDPISGHTALYWYRQSLGQGLEFLIYFQGNSAPDKSGLPSDRFSAERTGGSVSTLTIQRTQQEDSAVYLCASSAAGGAKNIQYFGAGTRLSVL.

The V and J genes are TRBV30 and TRBJ2-3, with 12 positions matching TRBD2. The CDR3 is 15 residues long. J lost 1 base, V lost 7 bases, and 6 bases had no gene match. The germline CDR1 and CDR2 sequences are GTSNPN and SVGIG (reference sequence). CDR3 DNA: TGTGCCTCCCAAAGGACTAGCGGGGGCACAGATACGCAGTATTTT. Protein: CASQRTSGGTDTQYF.

V and J are TRBV4-3 and TRBJ1-1; D is unclear. This CDR3 contains 16 residues. Germline-derived CDR1 and CDR2 are LGHNA and YSLEER. Deletions cut 1 base from V and 1 base from J, with 13 bases between. Here the CDR3 reads CASSQGSGAENTEAFF. The CDR3 DNA is TGCGCCAGCAGCCAAGGTTCCGGAGCCGAGAACACTGAAGCTTTCTTT.

The chain combines TRBV2 with TRBJ2-7; TRBD2 agrees at 12 bases. This CDR3 has 15 residues. Germline V CDR1 and CDR2: SNHLY, FYNNEI. Trimming removed 6 bases from V and 3 bases from J; junction bases left unmatched: 6. The CDR3 coding sequence is TGTGCCAGCAGGTACCGACTAGCGGGGGTCTACGAGCAGTACTTC. Protein: CASRYRLAGVYEQYF.

The rearrangement links TRBV9 to TRBJ1-3, with D perhaps TRBD1 (6 bases). The ends were cut back, 0 bases at V and 3 bases at J, with 10 bases in the middle. CDR1 is SGDLS, CDR2 YYNGEE, per germline. This CDR3 has 15 residues. This CDR3 reads CASSVEGGHGNTIYF. The DNA of the CDR3 is TGTGCCAGCAGCGTAGAGGGGGGGCATGGAAACACCATATATTTT.

The gene calls are TRBV5-5 and TRBJ2-7; 10 nucleotides align to TRBD1. Trimming cost V 4 bases and J 5 bases; bases outside gene matches: 6. The CDR3 is made up of 14 amino acids. Germline values: CDR1 SGHKS, CDR2 YYEKEE (reference sequence). Here the CDR3 DNA reads TGTGCCAGCAGCCCGAGACAGGGGGCGAACGAGCAGTACTTC. It encodes CASSPRQGANEQYF.

Remarks on this clone: The same CDR3 is also encoded by other DNA sequences in this sample. The chain combines TRBV7-9 with TRBJ2-7; tentative D call: TRBD1 (5 bases). Germline V lookup: CDR1 SEHNR, CDR2 FQNEAQ (reference sequence). Trimming shortened V by 1 base and J by 4 bases, and 17 bases separated the two germline ends. The CDR3 contains 16 residues. The CDR3 spells CASSLVLGQTHYEQYF. The CDR3 DNA reads as TGTGCCAGCAGCTTAGTGCTGGGGCAGACTCATTACGAGCAGTACTTC.

DNA of the CDR3: TGTGCTAGTGGTCTAAACAGGGGAGTGAACTATGGCTACACCTTC. Translated: CASGLNRGVNYGYTF. J is TRBJ1-2 and V is TRBV12-5, with TRBD1 identical over 7 bases. This CDR3 has 15 residues. Germline assignment: CDR1 LGHNT and CDR2 FRNRAP. V dropped 5 bases and J dropped 2; count of bases not matched to a gene: 8.

J is TRBJ2-6 and V is TRBV10-1, with D perhaps TRBD1 (6 bases). CDR1 is WNHNN and CDR2 is SYGVQD in the germline V gene (reference sequence). Trimming removed 7 bases at V and 0 bases at J, with 13 bases between. The CDR3 covers 16 residues. Written as DNA, the CDR3 is TGCGCCAGCACCGGGACAAGCCTCTCTGGGGCCAACGTCCTGACTTTC. Encoded protein: CASTGTSLSGANVLTF.